The 29 T cell receptor beta chains given below trace back to one sample, sequenced in a study of vaccination effects on CD4 cells after COVID-19. Under the ViraFEST assay, PBMC were stimulated with viral peptide pools so that antigen-specific CD4+ T cells expanded. Sequencing was performed afterwards. The authors isolated CD4+ T cells after around 10 days of culture. The cohort was immunized with two doses of either the BNT162b2 or mRNA-1273 vaccine. For these receptors, no antigen is known. The protocol was immunoSEQ multiplex PCR, while the TCRdb copy is restricted to in-frame clones and leaves out a portion. The repertoire holds more than 13,000 clones, with around 75% as singletons. The sequencing here drew on CD4+ T cells from PBMCs cultured with HCoV-NL63 spike peptides, taken after COVID-19 vaccination. The receptors derive from a human donor who received a COVID-19 vaccine.

This clone was counted only a few times. The CDR3 DNA follows: TGTGCCAGCAGTTTTGACAGGGGATATTATGGCTACACCTTC. Protein sequence: CASSFDRGYYGYTF. The gene calls are TRBV28 and TRBJ1-2; 8 nucleotides agree with TRBD1. The CDR3 is 14 amino acids. The V and J ends lost 3 bases and 5 bases, in that order; junction bases with no gene match: 5. Germline V gene data show CDR1 as MDHEN and CDR2 as SYDVKM.

The rearrangement uses TRBV5-4 and TRBJ2-1; D may be TRBD2 (7 bases). V was pared by 0 bases and J by 4 bases, with 20 bases between. The CDR3 loop spans 18 amino acids. Germline V gene sequence: CDR1 SGHNT, CDR2 YYREEE (reference sequence). The CDR3 DNA reads TGTGCCAGCAGCTTGGCCGGGTTGGGGGGGGGCCAATACAATGAGCAGTTCTTC. It yields the protein CASSLAGLGGGQYNEQFF.

The rearrangement joins TRBV5-6 to TRBJ2-1; 8 positions agree with TRBD1. Germline V gives CDR1 SGHDT, CDR2 YYEEEE. The CDR3 is 15 residues long. With 1 base clipped from V and 8 bases from J, the junction kept 8 bases outside the gene matches. The CDR3 nucleotides are TGTGCCAGCAGCTTGAACAGGGGGGCCACCGATGAGCAGTTCTTC. Residues: CASSLNRGATDEQFF.

Here the CDR3 DNA reads TGTGCCAGCAGCACAACAGGGGTAGGAACCGGGGAGCTGTTTTTT. Protein sequence: CASSTTGVGTGELFF. The rearrangement joins TRBV7-2 to TRBJ2-2, with 7 bases matching TRBD1. CDR3 length equals 15 residues. Germline CDR1 SGHTA, CDR2 FQGNSA. V lost 5 bases, J lost 5 bases, and 8 bases stayed unmatched.

The chain has TRBV9 and TRBJ2-3, with no clear D. Trimming stripped 1 base from V and 4 bases from J, with 10 bases between. Germline V gives CDR1 SGDLS, CDR2 YYNGEE. The CDR3 is 14 residues long. CDR3 residues: CASSVHARSDTQYF. In nucleotides, the CDR3 is TGTGCCAGCAGCGTACACGCAAGGTCAGATACGCAGTATTTT. The variable domain in full, completed from reference TRBV9 and TRBJ2-3, reads DSGVTQTPKHLITATGQRVTLRCSPRSGDLSVYWYQQSLDQGLQFLIQYYNGEERAKGNILERFSAQQFPDLHSELNLSSLELGDSALYFCASSVHARSDTQYFGPGTRLTVL.

The chain carries TRBV5-4 and TRBJ1-4; the match to TRBD1 covers 9 bases. The CDR3 covers 16 residues. Trimming removed 0 bases from V and 8 bases from J; junction bases left unmatched: 8. CDR1 is SGHNT, CDR2 YYREEE, per germline (reference sequence). CDR3 nucleotides: TGTGCCAGCAGCTTGGCGGGACAGGGAGCTAGGGAAAAACTGTTTTTT. Translating gives CASSLAGQGAREKLFF.

The rearrangement links TRBV29-1 to TRBJ2-1, with 9 bases identical to TRBD1. The CDR3 runs 15 residues. Germline V gives CDR1 SQVTM, CDR2 ANQGSEA. Unmatched junction bases numbered 8, after V lost 4 bases and J lost 4 bases. The CDR3 nucleotides read TGCAGCGTTGGGGGACAGGGTGGCTCTTACAATGAGCAGTTCTTC. It translates to CSVGGQGGSYNEQFF.

Only one count was recorded for this clone. The V gene is TRBV28, the J gene TRBJ1-1, with D unresolved. V was shortened by 3 bases and J by 1 base, with 6 bases between the two germline ends. Germline CDR1 is MDHEN and CDR2 is SYDVKM. The CDR3 sequence is 13 residues long. The CDR3 sequence is CASSFERNTEAFF. CDR3 in DNA: TGTGCCAGCAGTTTTGAGAGGAACACTGAAGCTTTCTTT.

The chain carries TRBV7-2 and TRBJ2-5, with a possible D match to TRBD1 (5 bases). Germline lookup yields CDR1 SGHTA and CDR2 FQGNSA. This CDR3 contains 12 residues. With 5 bases removed from V and 4 bases from J, the gap between germline ends came to 8 bases. For the CDR3, the DNA is TGTGCCAGCAGCCAGCAGGGAGAGACCCAGTACTTC. Translated: CASSQQGETQYF. Full variable domain (outside the CDR3, taken from reference TRBV7-2 and TRBJ2-5): GAGVSQSPSNKVTEKGKDVELRCDPISGHTALYWYRQSLGQGLEFLIYFQGNSAPDKSGLPSDRFSAERTGGSVSTLTIQRTQQEDSAVYLCASSQQGETQYFGPGTRLLVL.

The rearrangement joins TRBV6-4 to TRBJ1-1, with a possible D match to TRBD1 (5 bases). The V gene's germline CDR1 is MRHNA and CDR2 SNTAGT. Trimming left V 6 bases short and J 4 bases short, with 12 bases between. There are 13 residues in the CDR3. This CDR3 reads CASSQGTFTEAFF. The CDR3 nucleotides read TGTGCCAGCAGCCAGGGCACCTTCACTGAAGCTTTCTTT.

The gene calls are TRBV2 and TRBJ1-2; 8 nucleotides agree with TRBD1. Losses at the gene ends were 8 bases for V and 4 bases for J; bases not matched to a gene: 6. The CDR3 has 13 amino acids. CDR1 and CDR2 (germline): SNHLY, FYNNEI. The CDR3 DNA reads as TGTGCCAGCCTGGGACAGGCGGGCTATGGCTACACCTTC. Amino acid sequence: CASLGQAGYGYTF.

V usage is TRBV5-1 and J usage is TRBJ2-1, with a tentative D call TRBD1 (5 bases). There are 15 residues in the CDR3. Germline lookup yields CDR1 SGHRS and CDR2 YFSETQ. V gave up 4 bases and J gave up 0 bases, with 11 bases separating them. The CDR3 loop reads CASSQQVSSYNEQFF. Written as DNA, the CDR3 is TGCGCCAGCAGCCAACAGGTCAGCTCCTACAATGAGCAGTTCTTC.

This clone was counted between two and nine times. The V gene is TRBV2, the J gene TRBJ2-3, with TRBD2 identical over 9 bases. The V gene end was trimmed by 2 bases and the J gene end by 5 bases; junction bases not matched to a gene: 8. This CDR3 comprises 16 residues. The germline V gene encodes CDR1 SNHLY and CDR2 FYNNEI. The CDR3 region has the DNA TGTGCCAGCAGTGAACTCCCTAGCGGGATAATAGATACGCAGTATTTT. As protein: CASSELPSGIIDTQYF.

V usage is TRBV4-2 and J usage is TRBJ1-4; D perhaps matches TRBD1 (6 bases). Germline V gene lookup returns CDR1 LGHNA and CDR2 YNFKEQ. The ends were cut back, 0 bases at V and 5 bases at J, with 16 bases in the middle. The CDR3 extends over 17 amino acids. The CDR3 here is CASSQDLAGARNEKLFF. CDR3 DNA sequence: TGTGCCAGCAGCCAAGATCTCGCAGGGGCCCGGAATGAAAAACTGTTTTTT.

V usage is TRBV7-6 and J usage is TRBJ2-2; possible D gene TRBD1, 6 bases. Germline-derived CDR1 and CDR2 are SGHVS and FNYEAQ. V dropped 1 base and J dropped 7 bases, with 19 bases sitting between them. CDR3 length equals 17 residues. CDR3 nucleotide sequence: TGTGCCAGCAGCTTAGACGTTATGGGGGCGCCGGTCGGGGAGCTGTTTTTT. Amino acids: CASSLDVMGAPVGELFF. Full variable domain (remainder filled in from reference TRBV7-6 and TRBJ2-2): GAGVSQSPRYKVTKRGQDVALRCDPISGHVSLYWYRQALGQGPEFLTYFNYEAQQDKSGLPNDRFSAERPEGSISTLTIQRTEQRDSAMYRCASSLDVMGAPVGELFFGEGSRLTVL.

V and J are TRBV3-1 (or the pseudogene TRBV3-2) and TRBJ2-1; 8 bases fit TRBD2. Losses at the gene ends were 4 bases for V and 2 bases for J; bases not matched to a gene: 4. Per germline, CDR1 LGHDT and CDR2 YNNKEL (reference sequence). This CDR3 has 15 residues. CDR3 bases: TGTGCCAGCAGCCCGGGGGGACTAGCCTACAATGAGCAGTTCTTC. Protein: CASSPGGLAYNEQFF.

The CDR3 DNA reads as TGTGCCAGCAGCTTAGACAGCTACGAGCAGTACTTC. Protein product: CASSLDSYEQYF. V gene TRBV11-2 combines with J gene TRBJ2-7; unclear D gene. V was pared by 0 bases and J by 3 bases, with 3 bases between. This CDR3 is built from 12 residues. Germline loops: CDR1 SGHAT, CDR2 FQNNGV.

This chain joins TRBV6-1 and TRBJ1-5; the D gene is possibly TRBD1 (5 bases). CDR1 MNHNS and CDR2 SASEGT come from the germline V gene. The CDR3 spans 15 residues. V lost 1 base and J 0 bases, leaving 7 bases between the germline ends. CDR3 in amino acids: CASSEGGPSNQPQHF. The CDR3 coding sequence is TGTGCCAGCAGTGAAGGGGGACCTAGCAATCAGCCCCAGCATTTT.

This chain uses TRBV5-4 with TRBJ1-6; D unclear. The V gene lost 2 bases and the J gene lost 3 bases, with 6 bases spanning the gap. Germline V gene lookup returns CDR1 SGHNT and CDR2 YYREEE (reference sequence). This CDR3 region has 14 residues. CDR3 residues: CASSFGSYNSPLHF. CDR3 sequence (DNA): TGTGCCAGCAGCTTCGGCAGCTATAATTCACCCCTCCACTTT.

The chain is built from TRBV3-1 (or the pseudogene TRBV3-2) and TRBJ2-1; TRBD2 is a possible D gene (6 bases). This CDR3 has 15 amino acids. V was clipped by 4 bases and J by 1 base, with 11 bases between them. Germline V gene data show CDR1 as LGHDT and CDR2 as YNNKEL (reference sequence). In DNA form, the CDR3 reads TGTGCCAGCAGCCCGGGACTCGAGTCCTACAATGAGCAGTTCTTC. This translates into CASSPGLESYNEQFF.

This chain connects TRBV28 to TRBJ1-4; D not resolved. The CDR3 loop spans 12 amino acids. CDR1 is MDHEN and CDR2 is SYDVKM in the germline V gene. Trimming took off 3 bases at V and 4 bases at J, with 3 bases between the two ends. The CDR3 reads CASSFLNEKLFF. As DNA, the CDR3 is TGTGCCAGCAGTTTCCTTAATGAAAAACTGTTTTTT.

V is TRBV7-9 and J is TRBJ1-4; 11 bases align to TRBD1. The trim removed 5 bases at V and 0 bases at J, leaving 8 bases unmatched. This CDR3 contains 18 residues. The germline CDR1 and CDR2 sequences are SEHNR and FQNEAQ (reference sequence). The chain's CDR3 is CASSRGQGVYATNEKLFF. In nucleotides, the CDR3 is TGTGCCAGCAGCCGGGGACAGGGGGTATACGCAACTAATGAAAAACTGTTTTTT.

This sequence joins TRBV30 and TRBJ1-5, with D hard to call. The CDR3 runs 14 residues. V lost 3 bases, J lost 2 bases, and 11 bases lay in between. The V gene's germline CDR1 is GTSNPN and CDR2 SVGIG (reference sequence). The CDR3 loop is CAWRTPEGNQPQHF. The DNA of the CDR3 is TGTGCCTGGAGAACTCCCGAAGGCAATCAGCCCCAGCATTTT.

The CDR3 region has the DNA TGCAGCGTTGAGAGAAACAGGGGCAACGAGCAGTACTTC. It specifies CSVERNRGNEQYF. The chain is built from TRBV29-1 and TRBJ2-7; 7 bases line up with TRBD1. V lost 3 bases, J lost 5 bases, and 7 bases stayed unmatched. CDR3 length equals 13 residues. Germline CDR1 and CDR2: SQVTM and ANQGSEA.

The rearrangement links TRBV5-4 to TRBJ2-1; 12 bases match TRBD2. CDR1 SGHNT and CDR2 YYREEE come from the germline V gene (reference sequence). The CDR3 has 16 residues. Unmatched junction bases numbered 5, after V lost 0 bases and J lost 7 bases. The CDR3 region is CASSLEVLAGGNEQFF. The CDR3 nucleotides read TGTGCCAGCAGCTTGGAAGTTCTAGCGGGGGGGAATGAGCAGTTCTTC. The whole variable domain, filled in from reference TRBV5-4 and TRBJ2-1, reads ETGVTQSPTHLIKTRGQQVTLRCSSQSGHNTVSWYQQALGQGPQFIFQYYREEENGRGNFPPRFSGLQFPNYSSELNVNALELDDSALYLCASSLEVLAGGNEQFFGPGTRLTVL.

The chain combines TRBV7-2 with TRBJ2-3; D uncertain. Trimming left V 2 bases short and J 6 bases short, with 15 bases between. Germline assignment: CDR1 SGHTA and CDR2 FQGNSA. The CDR3 totals 15 residues. CDR3 nucleotide sequence: TGTGCCAGCAGCTTAAGGGCGGCTCCCAGTGATACGCAGTATTTT. This gives the protein CASSLRAAPSDTQYF.

V and J are TRBV3-1 (or the pseudogene TRBV3-2) and TRBJ2-3; no clear D. CDR3 length: 14 residues. CDR1 and CDR2 (germline): LGHDT, YNNKEL (reference sequence). V lost 2 bases to trimming and J lost 5 bases, with 11 bases between them. This chain's CDR3 is CASSQPAMGDTQYF. The DNA for the CDR3 is TGTGCCAGCAGCCAACCGGCTATGGGAGATACGCAGTATTTT.

The chain couples TRBV27 to TRBJ2-2, with 9 bases that match TRBD1. Trimming cost V 4 bases and J 8 bases; bases outside gene matches: 11. CDR3 length equals 16 residues. Germline V gene data show CDR1 as MNHEY and CDR2 as SMNVEV (reference sequence). CDR3 in DNA: TGTGCCAGCAGTTCAGGGACAGGGAGTATAACGGGGGAGCTGTTTTTT. It encodes CASSSGTGSITGELFF.

The CDR3 protein is CASTLDRVRGYTF. In nucleotides, the CDR3 is TGTGCCAGCACCCTGGACAGGGTGAGAGGCTACACCTTC. The chain combines TRBV12-3 or TRBV12-4 with TRBJ1-2; 8 bases are a match to TRBD1. The V segment lost 7 bases and the J segment 8 bases; nucleotides outside the gene matches: 9. The CDR3 spans 13 residues.